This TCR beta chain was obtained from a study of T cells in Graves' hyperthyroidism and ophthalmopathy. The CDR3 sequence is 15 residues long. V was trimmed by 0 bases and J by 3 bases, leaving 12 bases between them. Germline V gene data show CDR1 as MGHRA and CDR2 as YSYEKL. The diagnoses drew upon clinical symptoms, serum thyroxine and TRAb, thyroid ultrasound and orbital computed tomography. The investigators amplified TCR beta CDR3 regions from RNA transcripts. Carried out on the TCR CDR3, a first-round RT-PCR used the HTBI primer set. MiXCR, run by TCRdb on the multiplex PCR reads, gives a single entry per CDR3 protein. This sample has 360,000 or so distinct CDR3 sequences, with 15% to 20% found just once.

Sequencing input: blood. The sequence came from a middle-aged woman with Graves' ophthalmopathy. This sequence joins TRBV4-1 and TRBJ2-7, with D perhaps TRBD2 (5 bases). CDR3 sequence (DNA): TGCGCCAGCAGCCAAGAGGGAGACTTATACTACGAGCAGTACTTC. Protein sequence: CASSQEGDLYYEQYF.